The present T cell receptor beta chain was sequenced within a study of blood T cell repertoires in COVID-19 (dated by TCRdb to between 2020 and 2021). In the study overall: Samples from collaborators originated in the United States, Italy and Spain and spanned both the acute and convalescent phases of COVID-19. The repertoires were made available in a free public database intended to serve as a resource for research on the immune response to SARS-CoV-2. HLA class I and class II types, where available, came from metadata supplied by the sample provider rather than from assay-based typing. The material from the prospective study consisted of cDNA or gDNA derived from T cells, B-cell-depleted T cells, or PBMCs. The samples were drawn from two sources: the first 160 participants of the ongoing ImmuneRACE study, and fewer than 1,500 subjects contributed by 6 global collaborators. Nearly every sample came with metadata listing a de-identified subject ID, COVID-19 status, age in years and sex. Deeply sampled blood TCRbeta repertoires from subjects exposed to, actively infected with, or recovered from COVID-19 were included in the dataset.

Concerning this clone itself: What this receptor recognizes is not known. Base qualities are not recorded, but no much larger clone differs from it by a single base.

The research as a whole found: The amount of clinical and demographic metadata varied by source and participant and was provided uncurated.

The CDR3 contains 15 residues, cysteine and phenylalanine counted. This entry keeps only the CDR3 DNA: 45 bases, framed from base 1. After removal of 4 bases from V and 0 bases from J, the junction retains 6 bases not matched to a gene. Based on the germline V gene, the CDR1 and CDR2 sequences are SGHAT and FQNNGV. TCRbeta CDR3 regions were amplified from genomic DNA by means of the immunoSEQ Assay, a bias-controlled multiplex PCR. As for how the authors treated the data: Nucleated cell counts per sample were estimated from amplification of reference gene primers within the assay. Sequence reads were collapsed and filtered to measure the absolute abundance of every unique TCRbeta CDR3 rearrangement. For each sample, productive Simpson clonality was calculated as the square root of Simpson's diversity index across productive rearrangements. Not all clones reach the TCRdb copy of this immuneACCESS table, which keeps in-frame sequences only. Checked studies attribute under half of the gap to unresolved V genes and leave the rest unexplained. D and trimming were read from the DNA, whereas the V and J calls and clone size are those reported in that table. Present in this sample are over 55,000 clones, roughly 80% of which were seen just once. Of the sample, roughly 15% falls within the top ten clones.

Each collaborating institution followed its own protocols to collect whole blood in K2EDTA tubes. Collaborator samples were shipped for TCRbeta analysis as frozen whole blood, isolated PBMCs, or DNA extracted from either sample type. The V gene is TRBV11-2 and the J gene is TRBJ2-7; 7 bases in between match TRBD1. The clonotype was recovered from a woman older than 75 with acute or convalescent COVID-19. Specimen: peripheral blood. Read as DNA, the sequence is TGTGCCAGCAGCTACGAGACAGGGACCTCCTACGAGCAGTACTTC. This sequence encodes CASSYETGTSYEQYF.